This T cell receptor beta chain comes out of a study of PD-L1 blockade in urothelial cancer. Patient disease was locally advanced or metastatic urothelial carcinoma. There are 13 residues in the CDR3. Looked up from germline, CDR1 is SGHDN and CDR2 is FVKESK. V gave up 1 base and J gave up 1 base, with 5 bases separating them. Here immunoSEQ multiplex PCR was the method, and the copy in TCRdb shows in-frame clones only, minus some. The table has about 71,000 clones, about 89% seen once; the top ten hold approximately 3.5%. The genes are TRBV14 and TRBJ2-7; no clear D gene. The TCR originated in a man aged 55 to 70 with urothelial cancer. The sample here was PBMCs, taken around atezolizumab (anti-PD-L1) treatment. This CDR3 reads CASSQVRSYEQYF. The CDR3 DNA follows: TGTGCCAGCAGCCAAGTTAGATCCTACGAGCAGTACTTC.